The present T cell receptor (beta chain) was sequenced within a study of cytomegalovirus exposure and HLA in healthy donors. Whole-study findings and limits: Looking again later, the authors saw that most CMV-associated TCR beta chains seemed HLA-restricted. A few chains linked to CMV were shown in vitro to be specific for CMV antigens. Later, an analysis showed that TCR beta chains associated with HLA were more clonally expanded than others that were equally common.

Trimming took off 5 bases at V and 7 bases at J, with 21 bases between the two ends. The CDR3 covers 15 residues. Germline lookup yields CDR1 SEHNR and CDR2 FQNEAQ (reference sequence). PCR used 60 Vbeta primers and 13 Jbeta primers. The repertoire was sequenced with immunoSEQ multiplex PCR; TCRdb's copy has only in-frame clones and lacks some. The table shows 70,000 to 100,000 clones, with roughly 63% occurring only once. Remarks on this clone: Its antigen is unknown.

The origin of this receptor is a woman between 50 and 59 years old in good health and CMV-seropositive. This chain uses TRBV7-9 with TRBJ2-7; TRBD2 might be the D (7 bases). Specimen: PBMCs. The chain's CDR3 is CASSPRGAGVGEQYF. CDR3 bases: TGTGCCAGCAGCCCACGGGGGGCAGGGGTCGGGGAGCAGTACTTC.